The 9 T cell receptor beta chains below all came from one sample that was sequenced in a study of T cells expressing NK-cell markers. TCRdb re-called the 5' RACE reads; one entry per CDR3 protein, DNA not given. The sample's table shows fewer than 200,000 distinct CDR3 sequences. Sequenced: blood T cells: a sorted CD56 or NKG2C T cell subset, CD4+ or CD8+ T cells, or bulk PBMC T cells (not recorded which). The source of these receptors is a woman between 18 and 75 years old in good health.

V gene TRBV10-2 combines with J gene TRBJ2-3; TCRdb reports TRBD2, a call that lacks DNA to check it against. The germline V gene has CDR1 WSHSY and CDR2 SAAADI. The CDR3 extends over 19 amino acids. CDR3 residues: CASSGPSGTRGGYTDTQYF.

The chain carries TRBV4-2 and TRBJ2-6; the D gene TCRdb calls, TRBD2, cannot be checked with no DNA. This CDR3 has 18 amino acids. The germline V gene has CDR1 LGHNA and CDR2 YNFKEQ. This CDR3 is CASSQVGALGSGANVLTF.

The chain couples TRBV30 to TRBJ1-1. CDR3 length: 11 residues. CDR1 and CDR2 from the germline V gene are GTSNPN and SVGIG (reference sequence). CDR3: CAWSLRTVAFF.

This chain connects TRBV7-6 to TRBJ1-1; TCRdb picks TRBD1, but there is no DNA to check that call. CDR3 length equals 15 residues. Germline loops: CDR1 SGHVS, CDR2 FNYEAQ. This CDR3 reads CASSRTGEVSAEAFF.

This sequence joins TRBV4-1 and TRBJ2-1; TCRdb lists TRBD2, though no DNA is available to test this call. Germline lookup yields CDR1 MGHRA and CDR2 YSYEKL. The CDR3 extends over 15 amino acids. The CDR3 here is CASSQRESSYNEQFF.

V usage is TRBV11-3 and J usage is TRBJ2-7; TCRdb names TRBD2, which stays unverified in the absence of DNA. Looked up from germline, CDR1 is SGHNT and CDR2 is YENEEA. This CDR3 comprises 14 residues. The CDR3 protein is CASSLVADPYEQYF.

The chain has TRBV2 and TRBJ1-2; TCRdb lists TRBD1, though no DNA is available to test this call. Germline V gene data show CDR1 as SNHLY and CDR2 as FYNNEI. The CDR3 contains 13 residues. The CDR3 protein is CASSHADSYGYTF.

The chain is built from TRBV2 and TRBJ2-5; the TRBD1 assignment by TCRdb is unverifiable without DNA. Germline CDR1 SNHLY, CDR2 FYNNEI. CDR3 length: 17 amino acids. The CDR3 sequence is CASSVLYPGIQGETQYF.

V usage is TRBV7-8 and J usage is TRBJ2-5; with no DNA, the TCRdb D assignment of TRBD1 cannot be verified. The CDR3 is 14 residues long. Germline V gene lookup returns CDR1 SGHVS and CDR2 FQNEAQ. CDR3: CASSQQGGPETQYF.